The clone carrying this TCR beta chain came up a few times. Antigen specificity is unknown. The sample comes from a study of T cells after yellow fever vaccination. Study at large: SMART-Seq v4 Ultra Low Input prepared libraries from low-cell fractions. Overall study results and limits: A small share of clonotypes appeared in both CD4 and CD8 compartments.

TCRdb redid the calling of the 5' RACE reads with MiXCR, one entry per CDR3 protein. Of fewer than 450,000 distinct CDR3 sequences in the sample, approximately 4.2% were seen once. CDR1 is LGHNA, CDR2 YNFKEQ, per germline. The CDR3 has 16 amino acids. Trimming took off 0 bases at V and 0 bases at J, with 6 bases between the two ends. The sequencing used PBMCs, collected 5 days after the yellow fever booster vaccination. The J gene is TRBJ1-6, the V gene TRBV4-2; the D is unclear. The TCR sequence derives from a man aged 18 to 30 who received the YFV17D yellow fever vaccine. The chain's CDR3 is CASSQDRPSYNSPLHF. CDR3 bases: TGTGCCAGCAGCCAAGACCGCCCCTCCTATAATTCACCCCTCCACTTT.